The source of this T cell receptor beta chain is a study of blood T cell repertoires in COVID-19. Whole-study context: Spain, Italy and the United States supplied samples that represented acute and convalescent COVID-19. T cells, B-cell-depleted T cells, or PBMCs provided the cDNA or gDNA that served as material.

The germline gives CDR1 WSHSY, CDR2 SAAADI. Trimming stripped 2 bases from V and 1 base from J, with 8 bases between. The CDR3 covers 14 residues. Authors' analysis steps: Cell counts per sample came from amplifying reference gene primers. Produced via immunoSEQ multiplex PCR; TCRdb's table is partial and in-frame only. The V and J calls and clone size are taken from that table; D and trimming were inferred from the DNA. The sample includes about 140,000 clones, around nine tenths seen only once; the top ten take more than 5%. Source material: peripheral blood. The chain has TRBV10-2 and TRBJ1-1, with D maybe TRBD1 (5 bases). This clonotype originated in a human donor in a cohort sampled during active COVID-19. This CDR3 reads CASSEGQGNTEAFF. The CDR3 bases are TGCGCCAGCAGTGAGGGGCAGGGGAACACTGAAGCTTTCTTT.